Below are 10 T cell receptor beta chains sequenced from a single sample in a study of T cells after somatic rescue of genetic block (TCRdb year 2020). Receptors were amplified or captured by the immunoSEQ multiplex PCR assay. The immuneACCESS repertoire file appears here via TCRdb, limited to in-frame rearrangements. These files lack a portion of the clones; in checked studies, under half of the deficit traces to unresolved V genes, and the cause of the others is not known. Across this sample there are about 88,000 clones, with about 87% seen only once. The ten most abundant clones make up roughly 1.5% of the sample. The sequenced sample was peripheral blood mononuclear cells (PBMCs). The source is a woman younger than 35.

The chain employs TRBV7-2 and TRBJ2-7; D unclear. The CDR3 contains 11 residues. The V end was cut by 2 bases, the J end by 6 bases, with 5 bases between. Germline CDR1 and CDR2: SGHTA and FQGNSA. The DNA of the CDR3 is TGTGCCAGCAGCTTAATGGGCGAGCAGTACTTC. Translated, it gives CASSLMGEQYF. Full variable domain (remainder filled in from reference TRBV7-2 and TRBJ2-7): GAGVSQSPSNKVTEKGKDVELRCDPISGHTALYWYRQSLGQGLEFLIYFQGNSAPDKSGLPSDRFSAERTGGSVSTLTIQRTQQEDSAVYLCASSLMGEQYFGPGTRLTVT.

In DNA, the CDR3 is TGTGCCAGCAGCTTACGGGAGACTAGCGGGAGGGCGTACGAGCAGTACTTC. Its protein is CASSLRETSGRAYEQYF. The rearrangement uses TRBV7-3 and TRBJ2-7; TRBD2 matches 14 bases. CDR3 length equals 17 residues. Germline assignment: CDR1 SGHTA and CDR2 FQGTGA. After removal of 2 bases from V and 4 bases from J, the junction contained 7 bases not matched to a gene.

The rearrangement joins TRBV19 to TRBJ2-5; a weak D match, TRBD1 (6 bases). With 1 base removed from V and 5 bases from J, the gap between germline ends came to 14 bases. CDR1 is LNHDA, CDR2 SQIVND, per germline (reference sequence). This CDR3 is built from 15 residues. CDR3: CASSIGGTGSETQYF. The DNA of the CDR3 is TGTGCCAGTAGTATAGGGGGAACAGGGTCCGAGACCCAGTACTTC.

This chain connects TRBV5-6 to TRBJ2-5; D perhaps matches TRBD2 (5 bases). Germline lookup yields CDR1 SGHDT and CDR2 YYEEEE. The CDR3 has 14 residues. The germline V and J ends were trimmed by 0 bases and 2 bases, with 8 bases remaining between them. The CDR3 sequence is CASSLAVAQETQYF. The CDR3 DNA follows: TGTGCCAGCAGCTTGGCCGTAGCGCAAGAGACCCAGTACTTC.

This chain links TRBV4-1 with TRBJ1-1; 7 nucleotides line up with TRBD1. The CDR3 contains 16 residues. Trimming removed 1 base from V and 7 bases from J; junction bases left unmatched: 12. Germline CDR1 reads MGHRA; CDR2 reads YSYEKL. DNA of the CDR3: TGCGCCAGCAGCCAAGGATTTAAGGGGGCGTGGAATGAAGCTTTCTTT. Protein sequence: CASSQGFKGAWNEAFF.

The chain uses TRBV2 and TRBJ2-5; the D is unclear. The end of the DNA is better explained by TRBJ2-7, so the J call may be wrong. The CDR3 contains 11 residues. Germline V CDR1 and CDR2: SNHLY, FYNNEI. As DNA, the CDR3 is TGTGCCAGCAGTCCGCTACACGAGCAGTACTTC. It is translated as CASSPLHEQYF.

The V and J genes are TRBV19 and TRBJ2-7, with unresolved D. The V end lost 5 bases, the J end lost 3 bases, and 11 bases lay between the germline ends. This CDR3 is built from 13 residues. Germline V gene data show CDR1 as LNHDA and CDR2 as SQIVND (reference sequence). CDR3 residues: CASSSGAHYEQYF. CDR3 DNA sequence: TGTGCCAGTAGTTCTGGAGCCCACTACGAGCAGTACTTC.

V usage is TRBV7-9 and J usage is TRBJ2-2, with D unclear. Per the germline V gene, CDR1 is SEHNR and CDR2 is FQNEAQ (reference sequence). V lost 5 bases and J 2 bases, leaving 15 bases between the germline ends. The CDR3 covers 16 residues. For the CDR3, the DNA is TGTGCCAGCAGCCCCCTGGTTACTCCTAACACCGGGGAGCTGTTTTTT. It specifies CASSPLVTPNTGELFF.

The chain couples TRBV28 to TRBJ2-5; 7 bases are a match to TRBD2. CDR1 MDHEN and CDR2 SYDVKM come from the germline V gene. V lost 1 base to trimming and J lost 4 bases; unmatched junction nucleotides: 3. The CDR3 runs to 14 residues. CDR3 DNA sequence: TGTGCCAGCAGTTTATATTCTAGCGGAGAGACCCAGTACTTC. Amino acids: CASSLYSSGETQYF.

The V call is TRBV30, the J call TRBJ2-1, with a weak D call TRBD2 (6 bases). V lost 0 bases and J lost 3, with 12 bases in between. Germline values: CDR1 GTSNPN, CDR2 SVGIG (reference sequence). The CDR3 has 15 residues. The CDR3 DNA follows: TGTGCCTGGAGTGTATGGCGGGGCCTCTACAATGAGCAGTTCTTC. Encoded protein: CAWSVWRGLYNEQFF.